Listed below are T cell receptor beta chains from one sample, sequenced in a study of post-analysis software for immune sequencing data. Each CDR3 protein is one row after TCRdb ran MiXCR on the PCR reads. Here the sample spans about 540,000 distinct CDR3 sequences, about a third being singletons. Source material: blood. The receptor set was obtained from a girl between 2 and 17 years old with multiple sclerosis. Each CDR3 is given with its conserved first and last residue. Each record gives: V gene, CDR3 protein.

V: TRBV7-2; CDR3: CASSFRGQGEQYF
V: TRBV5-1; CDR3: CASSVDSRGYTF
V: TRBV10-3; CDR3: CAISARDSSTDTQYF
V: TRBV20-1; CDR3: CSARDGGWGGGPLTTDTQYF
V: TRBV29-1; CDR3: CSVLLSSRANVLTF
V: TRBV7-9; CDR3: CASSLMGDERTQYF
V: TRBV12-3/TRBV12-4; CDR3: CASSQDLFGEQFF
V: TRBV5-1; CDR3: CASKITGEGTGELFF
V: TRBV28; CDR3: CASNLRQGNSGANVLTF
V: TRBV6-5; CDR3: CASSSLCETQYF
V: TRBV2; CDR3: CASTGDRSYTF
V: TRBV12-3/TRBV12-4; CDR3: CASSLSGGGNEQYF
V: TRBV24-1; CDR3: CATSDQGQVADTQYF
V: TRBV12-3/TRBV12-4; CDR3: CASSRRGTRREKLFF
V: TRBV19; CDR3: CASSMRQGGYNEQFF
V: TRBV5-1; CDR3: CASSLWDRGRGGYGYTF